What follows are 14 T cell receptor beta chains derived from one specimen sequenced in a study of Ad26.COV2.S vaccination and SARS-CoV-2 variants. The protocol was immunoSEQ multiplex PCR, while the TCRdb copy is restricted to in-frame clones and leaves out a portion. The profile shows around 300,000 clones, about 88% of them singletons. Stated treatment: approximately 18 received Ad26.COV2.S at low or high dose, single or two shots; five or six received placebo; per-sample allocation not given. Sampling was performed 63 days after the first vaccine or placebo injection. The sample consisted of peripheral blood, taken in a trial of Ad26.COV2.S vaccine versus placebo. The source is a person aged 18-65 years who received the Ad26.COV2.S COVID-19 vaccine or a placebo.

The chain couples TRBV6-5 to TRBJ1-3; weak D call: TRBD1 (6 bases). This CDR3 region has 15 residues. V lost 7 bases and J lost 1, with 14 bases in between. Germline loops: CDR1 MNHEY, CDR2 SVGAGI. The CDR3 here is CASTQGRASGNTIYF. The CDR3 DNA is TGTGCCAGCACCCAGGGGAGGGCTTCTGGAAACACCATATATTTT.

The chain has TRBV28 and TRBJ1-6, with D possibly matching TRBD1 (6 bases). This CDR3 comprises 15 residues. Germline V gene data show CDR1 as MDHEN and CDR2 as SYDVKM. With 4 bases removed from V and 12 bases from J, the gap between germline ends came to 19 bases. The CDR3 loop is CASSSGGSFQRPLHF. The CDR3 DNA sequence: TGTGCCAGCAGTTCGGGGGGCAGTTTCCAAAGACCCCTCCACTTT.

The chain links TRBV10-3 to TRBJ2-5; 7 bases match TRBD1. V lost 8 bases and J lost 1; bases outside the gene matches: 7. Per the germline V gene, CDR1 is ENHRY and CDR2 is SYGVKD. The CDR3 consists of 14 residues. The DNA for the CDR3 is TGTGCCATCGGCGCAGGGGGTCCCCAAGAGACCCAGTACTTC. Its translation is CAIGAGGPQETQYF.

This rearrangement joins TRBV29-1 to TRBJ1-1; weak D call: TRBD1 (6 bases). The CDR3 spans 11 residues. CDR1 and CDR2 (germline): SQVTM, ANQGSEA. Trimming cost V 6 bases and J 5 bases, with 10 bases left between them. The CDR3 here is CSVARGTEAFF. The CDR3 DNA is TGCAGCGTAGCCAGGGGTACTGAAGCTTTCTTT.

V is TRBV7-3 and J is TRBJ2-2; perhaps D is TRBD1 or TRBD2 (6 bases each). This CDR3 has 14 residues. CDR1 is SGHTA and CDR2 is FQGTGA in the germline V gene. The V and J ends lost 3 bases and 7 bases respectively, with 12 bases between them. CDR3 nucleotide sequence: TGTGCCAGCAGCTTCGGGGGCGCGGGCGGGGAGCTGTTTTTT. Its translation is CASSFGGAGGELFF.

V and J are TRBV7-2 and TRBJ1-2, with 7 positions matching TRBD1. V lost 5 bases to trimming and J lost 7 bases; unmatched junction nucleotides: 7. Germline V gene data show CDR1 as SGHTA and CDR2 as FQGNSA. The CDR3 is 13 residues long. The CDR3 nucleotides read TGTGCCAGCAGCCTTGACAGGGAGGGTGGCTACACCTTC. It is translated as CASSLDREGGYTF.

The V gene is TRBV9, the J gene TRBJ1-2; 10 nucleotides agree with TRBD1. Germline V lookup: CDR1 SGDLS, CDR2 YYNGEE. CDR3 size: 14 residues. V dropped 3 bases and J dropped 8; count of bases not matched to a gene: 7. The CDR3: CASSGDRGRKGYTF. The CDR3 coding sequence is TGTGCCAGCAGCGGTGACAGGGGGCGGAAAGGCTACACCTTC.

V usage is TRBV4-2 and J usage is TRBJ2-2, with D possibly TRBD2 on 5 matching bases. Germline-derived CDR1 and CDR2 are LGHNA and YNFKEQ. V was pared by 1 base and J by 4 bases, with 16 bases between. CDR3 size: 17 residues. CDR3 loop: CASSQGVMRVFTGELFF. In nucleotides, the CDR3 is TGTGCCAGCAGCCAAGGCGTGATGCGGGTGTTCACCGGGGAGCTGTTTTTT.

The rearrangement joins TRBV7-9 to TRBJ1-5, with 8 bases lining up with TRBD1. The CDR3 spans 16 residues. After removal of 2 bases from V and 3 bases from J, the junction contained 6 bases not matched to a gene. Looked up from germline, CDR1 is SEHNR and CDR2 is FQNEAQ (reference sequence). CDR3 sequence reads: CASSLSWDRFNQPQHF. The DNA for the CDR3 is TGTGCCAGCAGCTTAAGTTGGGACAGGTTCAATCAGCCCCAGCATTTT.

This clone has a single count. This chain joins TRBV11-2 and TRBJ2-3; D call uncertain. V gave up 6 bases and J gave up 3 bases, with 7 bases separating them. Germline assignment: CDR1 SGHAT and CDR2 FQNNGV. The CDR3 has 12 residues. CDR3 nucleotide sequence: TGTGCCAGCAGTAAGACTACAGATACGCAGTATTTT. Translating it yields CASSKTTDTQYF. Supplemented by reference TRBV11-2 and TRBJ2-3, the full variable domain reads EAGVAQSPRYKIIEKRQSVAFWCNPISGHATLYWYQQILGQGPKLLIQFQNNGVVDDSQLPKDRFSAERLKGVDSTLKIQPAKLEDSAVYLCASSKTTDTQYFGPGTRLTVL.

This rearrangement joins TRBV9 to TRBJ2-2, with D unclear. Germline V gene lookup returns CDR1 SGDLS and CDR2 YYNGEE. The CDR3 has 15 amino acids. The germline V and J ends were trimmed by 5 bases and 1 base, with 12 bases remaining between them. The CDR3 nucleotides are TGTGCCAGCAGATCCCAGGCAGTGAACACCGGGGAGCTGTTTTTT. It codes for CASRSQAVNTGELFF.

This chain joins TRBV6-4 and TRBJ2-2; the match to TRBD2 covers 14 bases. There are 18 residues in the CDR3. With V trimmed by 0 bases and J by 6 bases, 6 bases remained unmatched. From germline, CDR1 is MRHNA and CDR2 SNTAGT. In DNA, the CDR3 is TGTGCCAGCAGTGACTCCGGGACTAGCGGGAGTGTAGCCGGGGAGCTGTTTTTT. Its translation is CASSDSGTSGSVAGELFF.

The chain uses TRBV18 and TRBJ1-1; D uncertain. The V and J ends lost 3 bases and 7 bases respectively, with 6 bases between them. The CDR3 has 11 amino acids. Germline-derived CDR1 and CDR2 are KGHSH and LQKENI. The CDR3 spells CASSPEGEAFF. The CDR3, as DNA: TGTGCCAGCTCACCCGAGGGTGAAGCTTTCTTT. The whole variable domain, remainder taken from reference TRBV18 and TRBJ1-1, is NAGVMQNPRHLVRRRGQEARLRCSPMKGHSHVYWYRQLPEEGLKFMVYLQKENIIDESGMPKERFSAEFPKEGPSILRIQQVVRGDSAAYFCASSPEGEAFFGQGTRLTVV.

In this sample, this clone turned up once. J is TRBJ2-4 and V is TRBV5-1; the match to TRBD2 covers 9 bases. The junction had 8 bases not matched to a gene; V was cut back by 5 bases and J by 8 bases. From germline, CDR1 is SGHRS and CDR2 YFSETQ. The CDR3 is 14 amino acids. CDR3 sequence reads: CASSYSGREDIQYF. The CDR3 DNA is TGCGCCAGCAGTTATAGCGGGAGAGAGGACATTCAGTACTTC.